This TCR beta chain was recorded in a study of shared T cell receptors in the human thymus. In this sample, this clone turned up a few times. Libraries were prepared by immunoSEQ multiplex PCR; TCRdb keeps only in-frame clonotypes and omits some of them. Of around 730,000 clones in the sample, around 85% were seen once. Germline assignment: CDR1 MNHNS and CDR2 SASEGT. The CDR3 spans 14 residues. Trimming took off 4 bases at V and 0 bases at J, with 9 bases between the two ends. This sample also belongs to another study, concerning human thymus T cells. That work contributes: Thymus was obtained from resections taken during corrective heart surgery. Thymic and blood repertoires appeared to carry a bias in their V and J gene usage. Related studies noted strongly shared thymic repertoires across unrelated people.

The receptor's source is a girl in the first two years of life with a congenital heart defect. The material sequenced was thymocytes. The chain links TRBV6-1 to TRBJ1-1; D unresolved. The CDR3 DNA reads as TGTGCCAGCAGTGTACAGTCCCTGAACACTGAAGCTTTCTTT. Protein: CASSVQSLNTEAFF.